The next 18 T cell receptor beta chains were all read from a single sample in a study of CD8+CD57+ T cells in acquired aplastic anemia. Both TCR beta VDJ combination and CDR3 sequence profiling were carried out. Genomic DNA was the template for this profiling. Via MiXCR, TCRdb re-called the reads, giving one row per CDR3 protein. Among 200,000 to 250,000 distinct CDR3 sequences, 55% to 65% were seen once, and the ten largest hold under 60%. Selection for sequencing was limited to patients who had shown CD8+CD57+ cell expansion by flow cytometry. The specimen sequenced was sorted CD4+, CD8+, or CD8+CD57+ T cells (not recorded which) from PBMCs. These receptors originate from a human donor with aplastic anemia.

Remarks on this clonotype: A much larger clone is a single base away; this may be a read error. This chain uses TRBV19 with TRBJ2-7, with 8 nucleotides matching TRBD2. The CDR3 has 15 residues. In germline, CDR1 is LNHDA, CDR2 SQIVND (reference sequence). The trim removed 6 bases at V and 3 bases at J, leaving 10 bases unmatched. This CDR3 reads CASSMTSEGSYEQYF. CDR3 coding DNA: TGTGCCAGTAGCATGACTAGCGAGGGAAGCTACGAGCAGTACTTC.

This clonotype appeared a few times. The chain joins TRBV19 to TRBJ1-1, with 7 positions matching TRBD1. This CDR3 is built from 13 residues. V shed 6 bases, J shed 1 base, and the junction held 2 bases outside the gene matches. The germline V gene encodes CDR1 LNHDA and CDR2 SQIVND (reference sequence). For the CDR3, the DNA is TGTGCCAGTAGGGGACAGAGGAACACTGAAGCTTTCTTT. The encoded protein is CASRGQRNTEAFF.

This chain's CDR3 is CSAPRASGSEQYF. CDR3 bases: TGCAGTGCTCCCCGGGCTAGCGGGAGCGAGCAGTACTTC. This rearrangement joins TRBV20-1 to TRBJ2-7; 10 bases line up with TRBD2. The CDR3 has 13 amino acids. V shed 5 bases, J shed 6 bases, and the junction held 7 bases outside the gene matches. CDR1 and CDR2 (germline): DFQATT, SNEGSKA (reference sequence).

The chain couples TRBV20-1 to TRBJ2-1; TRBD2 agrees at 10 bases. This CDR3 contains 14 residues. Germline V gene lookup returns CDR1 DFQATT and CDR2 SNEGSKA (reference sequence). The trim removed 5 bases at V and 4 bases at J, leaving 5 bases unmatched. The CDR3 nucleotides are TGCAGTGCTGGAATAGCGGGGGGATACAATGAGCAGTTCTTC. Amino acid sequence: CSAGIAGGYNEQFF.

This clonotype was detected a few times. The chain joins TRBV7-7 to TRBJ2-2; D unclear. Between the trimmed V and J ends, which lost 1 base and 0 bases, there was a span of 6 bases. This CDR3 has 15 residues. Germline V lookup: CDR1 SSHAT, CDR2 FNYEAQ (reference sequence). CDR3 DNA: TGTGCCAGCAGCTTAGGACTGTCGAACACCGGGGAGCTGTTTTTT. It yields the protein CASSLGLSNTGELFF.

This clonotype occurred many times. The V gene is TRBV12-3 or TRBV12-4, the J gene TRBJ2-2; D ambiguous. V gave up 1 base and J gave up 1 base, with 4 bases separating them. This CDR3 is built from 14 residues. The CDR3 loop is CASSLVMNTGELFF. CDR3 in DNA: TGTGCCAGCAGTTTAGTAATGAACACCGGGGAGCTGTTTTTT.

The chain couples TRBV5-1 to TRBJ1-6; weak D call: TRBD1 (5 bases). The CDR3 sequence is 18 residues long. V dropped 3 bases and J dropped 5 bases, with 21 bases sitting between them. Germline V CDR1 and CDR2: SGHRS, YFSETQ. CDR3 sequence (DNA): TGCGCCAGCAGCTCCCTTAGCGGGGGTTCAGTGGATAATTCACCCCTCCACTTT. It codes for CASSSLSGGSVDNSPLHF.

This clonotype has just a few counts. This sequence joins TRBV12-3 or TRBV12-4 and TRBJ2-7; either TRBD1 or TRBD2 may fit D (5 bases each). CDR3 length equals 13 residues. V lost 0 bases to trimming and J lost 6 bases, with 9 bases between them. The CDR3 is CASSLAQRGEQYF. The CDR3 DNA follows: TGTGCCAGCAGTTTAGCGCAGAGGGGCGAGCAGTACTTC.

This rearrangement joins TRBV7-9 to TRBJ1-1; D is unclear. Trimming removed 5 bases from V and 2 bases from J, with 12 bases in between. The CDR3 runs 14 residues. CDR1 SEHNR and CDR2 FQNEAQ come from the germline V gene (reference sequence). The CDR3 reads CASSRPAENTEAFF. The CDR3 nucleotides read TGTGCCAGCAGCCGTCCGGCAGAAAACACTGAAGCTTTCTTT.

V gene TRBV2 combines with J gene TRBJ1-2; D gene uncertain. Germline CDR1 reads SNHLY; CDR2 reads FYNNEI. The CDR3 length is 12 residues. Trimming took off 5 bases at V and 2 bases at J, with 6 bases between the two ends. The CDR3 DNA reads TGTGCCAGCAGTTCCCGCAACTATGGCTACACCTTC. It specifies CASSSRNYGYTF.

J is TRBJ1-3 and V is TRBV7-9, with 7 bases that match TRBD1. Germline CDR1 reads SEHNR; CDR2 reads FQNEAQ (reference sequence). The J segment lost 0 bases and the V segment lost 8 bases, leaving 4 bases of the junction unmatched. This CDR3 is built from 14 residues. The CDR3 sequence: CASEGASSGNTIYF. CDR3 coding DNA: TGTGCCAGCGAGGGGGCGAGCTCTGGAAACACCATATATTTT. Full variable domain (outside the CDR3, taken from reference TRBV7-9 and TRBJ1-3): DTGVSQNPRHKITKRGQNVTFRCDPISEHNRLYWYRQTLGQGPEFLTYFQNEAQLEKSRLLSDRFSAERPKGSFSTLEIQRTEQGDSAMYLCASEGASSGNTIYFGEGSWLTVV.

This clonotype was picked up a small number of times. The chain employs TRBV7-2 and TRBJ2-7, with TRBD1 matching 8 bases. This CDR3 has 14 amino acids. Trimming removed 5 bases from V and 3 bases from J; junction bases left unmatched: 6. The germline V gene has CDR1 SGHTA and CDR2 FQGNSA. The CDR3: CASSRTGSGYEQYF. CDR3 in DNA: TGTGCCAGCAGCCGGACAGGGTCGGGCTACGAGCAGTACTTC.

A few counts support this clonotype. The V call is TRBV15, the J call TRBJ2-7; 12 bases are a match to TRBD1. The junction had 9 bases not matched to a gene; V was cut back by 3 bases and J by 6 bases. The CDR3 is 16 residues long. CDR1 and CDR2 from the germline V gene are LNHNV and YYDKDF (reference sequence). Written as DNA, the CDR3 is TGTGCCACCAGCAGCTCCAGGTCGGGACAGGGGGCCGAGCAGTACTTC. It yields the protein CATSSSRSGQGAEQYF. Variable domain in full (rest from reference TRBV15 and TRBJ2-7): DAMVIQNPRYQVTQFGKPVTLSCSQTLNHNVMYWYQQKSSQAPKLLFHYYDKDFNNEADTPDNFQSRRPNTSFCFLDIRSPGLGDTAMYLCATSSSRSGQGAEQYFGPGTRLTVT.

The genes are TRBV7-2 and TRBJ2-5; no clear D. The germline CDR1 and CDR2 sequences are SGHTA and FQGNSA. There are 14 residues in the CDR3. V shed 1 base and J shed 4 bases, with 10 bases lying between them. As DNA, the CDR3 is TGTGCCAGCAGCTTAGGCCGTGGTCGAGAGACCCAGTACTTC. Protein product: CASSLGRGRETQYF.

V usage is TRBV5-1 and J usage is TRBJ2-3, with unresolved D. V shed 4 bases and J shed 4 bases, with 10 bases lying between them. Germline CDR1 reads SGHRS; CDR2 reads YFSETQ. The CDR3 is 13 amino acids. CDR3 sequence reads: CASSLKTADTQYF. The CDR3 DNA reads as TGCGCCAGCAGCCTGAAGACCGCAGATACGCAGTATTTT.

Regarding this clonotype: Mismatch with germline at one junction end may stem from a read error. This chain joins TRBV5-1 and TRBJ2-3, with D uncertain. TRBJ1-5 matches the DNA end more closely, so the J call is doubtful. This CDR3 is built from 15 residues. Germline loops: CDR1 SGHRS, CDR2 YFSETQ. The CDR3 is CASSLVRTSTDTQHF. The CDR3 DNA sequence: TGTGCCAGCAGCTTGGTCAGGACTAGCACAGATACGCAGCATTTT.

This clonotype was picked up a small number of times. The junction departs from the called germline gene at one end, perhaps through a read error. The chain carries TRBV7-7 and TRBJ2-1; 7 bases match TRBD2. Germline CDR1 reads SSHAT; CDR2 reads FNYEAQ (reference sequence). The CDR3 sequence is 16 residues long. CDR3 bases: TGTGCTAGCAGCCTTCAGGCGGGGGTGCAATACAATGAGCAGTTCTTC. This encodes CASSLQAGVQYNEQFF.

This clonotype was seen more than once but under ten times. Sequence at one end of the junction differs from germline and may be a read error. The rearrangement uses TRBV5-1 and TRBJ2-3, with D possibly matching TRBD2 (5 bases). Germline assignment: CDR1 SGHRS and CDR2 YFSETQ. The length of the CDR3 is 14 residues. DNA of the CDR3: TGTGCCAGCAGCTTGGGAGATAGCACAGATACGCAGTATTTT. It translates to CASSLGDSTDTQYF.